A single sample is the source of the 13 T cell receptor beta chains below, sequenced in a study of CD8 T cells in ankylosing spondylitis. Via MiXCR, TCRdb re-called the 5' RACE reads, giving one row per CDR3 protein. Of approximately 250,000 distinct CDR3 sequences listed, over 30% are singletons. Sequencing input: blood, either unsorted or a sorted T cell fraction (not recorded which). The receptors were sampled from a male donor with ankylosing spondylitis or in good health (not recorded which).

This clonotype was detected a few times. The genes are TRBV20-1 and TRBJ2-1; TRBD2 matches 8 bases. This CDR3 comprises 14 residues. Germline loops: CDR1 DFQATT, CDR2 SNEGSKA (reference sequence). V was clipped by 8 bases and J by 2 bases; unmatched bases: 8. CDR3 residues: CSPGGGTTYNEQFF. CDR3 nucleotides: TGCAGTCCCGGCGGGGGGACTACCTACAATGAGCAGTTCTTC.

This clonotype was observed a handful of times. The CDR3: CSVETSGGDSYEQYF. The CDR3 DNA sequence: TGCAGCGTTGAGACTAGCGGGGGAGACTCCTACGAGCAGTACTTC. The rearrangement links TRBV29-1 to TRBJ2-7, with 12 nucleotides matching TRBD2. The V gene's germline CDR1 is SQVTM and CDR2 ANQGSEA. The length of the CDR3 is 15 residues. Trimming at V came to 3 bases and at J to 0 bases, leaving 3 bases not matched to a gene.

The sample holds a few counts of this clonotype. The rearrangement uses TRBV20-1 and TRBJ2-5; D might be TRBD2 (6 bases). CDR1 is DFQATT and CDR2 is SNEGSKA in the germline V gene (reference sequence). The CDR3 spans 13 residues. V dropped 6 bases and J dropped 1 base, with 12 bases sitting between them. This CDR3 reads CSAKRTTQETQYF. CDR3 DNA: TGCAGTGCCAAAAGGACTACCCAAGAGACCCAGTACTTC.

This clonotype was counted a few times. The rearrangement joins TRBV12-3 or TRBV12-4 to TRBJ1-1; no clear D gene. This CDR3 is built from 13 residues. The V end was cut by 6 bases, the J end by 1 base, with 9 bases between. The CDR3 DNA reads TGTGCCAGCAGCTTCAACACGAACACTGAAGCTTTCTTT. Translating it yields CASSFNTNTEAFF.

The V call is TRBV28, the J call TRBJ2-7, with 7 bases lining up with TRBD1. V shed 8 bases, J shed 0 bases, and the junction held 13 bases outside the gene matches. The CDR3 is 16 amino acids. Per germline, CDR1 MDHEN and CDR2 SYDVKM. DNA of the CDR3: TGTGCCAGCTCTTCCTCGCCGGGACAGATCTCCTACGAGCAGTACTTC. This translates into CASSSSPGQISYEQYF.

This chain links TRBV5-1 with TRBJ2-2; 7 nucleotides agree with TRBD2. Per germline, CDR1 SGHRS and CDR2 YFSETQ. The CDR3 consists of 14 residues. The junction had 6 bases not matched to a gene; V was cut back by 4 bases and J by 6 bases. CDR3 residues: CASSGGLVAGELFF. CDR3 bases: TGCGCCAGCAGCGGCGGACTAGTGGCCGGGGAGCTGTTTTTT.

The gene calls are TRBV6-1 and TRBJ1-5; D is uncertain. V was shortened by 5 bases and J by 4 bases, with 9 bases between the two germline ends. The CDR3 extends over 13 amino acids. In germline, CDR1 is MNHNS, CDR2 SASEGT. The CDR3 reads CASSRAGNQPQHF. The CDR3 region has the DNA TGTGCCAGCAGTCGAGCAGGTAATCAGCCCCAGCATTTT.

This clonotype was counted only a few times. The CDR3 region is CASRDLINAHEQYF. As DNA, the CDR3 is TGCGCCAGCAGGGACTTAATCAACGCCCACGAGCAGTACTTC. V is TRBV10-2 and J is TRBJ2-7; D is perhaps TRBD2 (5 bases). The V end was cut by 6 bases, the J end by 5 bases, with 17 bases between. The CDR3 contains 14 residues. The germline gives CDR1 WSHSY, CDR2 SAAADI.

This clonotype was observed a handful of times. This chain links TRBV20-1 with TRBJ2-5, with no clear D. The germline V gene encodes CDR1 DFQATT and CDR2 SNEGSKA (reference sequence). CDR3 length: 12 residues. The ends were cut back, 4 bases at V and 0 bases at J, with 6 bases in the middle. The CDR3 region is CSAISDQETQYF. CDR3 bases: TGCAGTGCTATTTCAGACCAAGAGACCCAGTACTTC.

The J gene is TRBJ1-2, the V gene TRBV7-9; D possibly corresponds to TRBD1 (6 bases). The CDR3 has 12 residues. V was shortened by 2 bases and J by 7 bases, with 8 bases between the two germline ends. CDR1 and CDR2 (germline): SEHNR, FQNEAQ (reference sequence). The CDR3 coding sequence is TGTGCCAGCAGCTTACAGGGGACTGGCTACACCTTC. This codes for CASSLQGTGYTF.

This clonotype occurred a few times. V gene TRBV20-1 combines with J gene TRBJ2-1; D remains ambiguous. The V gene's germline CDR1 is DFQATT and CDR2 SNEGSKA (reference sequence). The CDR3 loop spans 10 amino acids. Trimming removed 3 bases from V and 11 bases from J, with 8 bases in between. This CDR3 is CSASWGKQFF. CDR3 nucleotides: TGCAGTGCTAGTTGGGGAAAGCAGTTCTTC.

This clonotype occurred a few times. CDR3 sequence reads: CASRGGTGGPYEQYF. CDR3 bases: TGTGCCAGCAGAGGAGGGACAGGGGGACCCTACGAGCAGTACTTC. The V and J genes are TRBV6-1 and TRBJ2-7, with 11 bases fitting TRBD1. The V segment lost 6 bases and the J segment 2 bases; nucleotides outside the gene matches: 6. Germline V CDR1 and CDR2: MNHNS, SASEGT. The CDR3 is 15 amino acids.

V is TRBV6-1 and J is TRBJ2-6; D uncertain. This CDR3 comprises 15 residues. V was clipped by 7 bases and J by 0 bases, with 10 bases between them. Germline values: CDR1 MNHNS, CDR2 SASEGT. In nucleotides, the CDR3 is TGTGCCAGCAAGGCAAGTAGCTCTGGGGCCAACGTCCTGACTTTC. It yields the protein CASKASSSGANVLTF.